This is a list of T cell receptor beta chains from one sample in a study of blood T cell repertoires in COVID-19. Libraries were prepared by immunoSEQ multiplex PCR; TCRdb keeps only in-frame clonotypes and omits some of them. The sample carries about 81,000 clones, about 91% recorded once. The sequencing sample was made of peripheral blood. The receptors derive from a man in his 70s with active or convalescent COVID-19. The CDR3 runs from the conserved cysteine through the conserved F or W. Each record gives: V gene, D gene, J gene, CDR3 length, clone size, CDR3 protein, CDR3 DNA. A D gene is named only where the DNA matches it firmly. Not all rows give a size; the values are once, few, many and, for expanded clones, a class.

V: TRBV18
D: TRBD1
J: TRBJ1-1
length: 15
size: .
CDR3: CASSLGQGMNTEAFF
DNA: TGTGCCAGCTCACTAGGACAGGGTATGAACACTGAAGCTTTCTTT

V: TRBV6-6
D: TRBD1
J: TRBJ2-7
length: 14
size: .
CDR3: CASSPTGGSYEQYF
DNA: TGTGCCAGCAGTCCGACAGGGGGCTCCTACGAGCAGTACTTC

V: TRBV11-2
D: TRBD1
J: TRBJ1-6
length: 15
size: .
CDR3: CASSFSGQTFSPLHF
DNA: TGTGCCAGCAGCTTCTCGGGACAGACCTTTTCACCCCTCCACTTT

V: TRBV5-6
D: .
J: TRBJ2-7
length: 13
size: .
CDR3: CASSLAAAYEQYF
DNA: TGTGCCAGCAGCTTGGCCGCAGCCTACGAGCAGTACTTC

V: TRBV6-2/TRBV6-3
D: .
J: TRBJ2-5
length: 12
size: .
CDR3: CASSYSTAVKYF
DNA: TGTGCCAGCAGTTACTCGACGGCGGTCAAGTACTTC

V: TRBV5-1
D: .
J: TRBJ2-5
length: 14
size: once
CDR3: CASSLGGGEETQYF
DNA: TGCGCCAGCAGCTTGGGGGGCGGAGAAGAGACCCAGTACTTC

V: TRBV11-2
D: .
J: TRBJ1-2
length: 12
size: .
CDR3: CASSWGGSGYTF
DNA: TGTGCCAGCAGCTGGGGGGGTTCCGGCTACACCTTC

V: TRBV10-3
D: TRBD1
J: TRBJ2-7
length: 13
size: .
CDR3: CAAAGTGAYEQYF
DNA: TGTGCCGCCGCCGGGACAGGGGCCTACGAGCAGTACTTC

V: TRBV28
D: TRBD1
J: TRBJ2-7
length: 16
size: .
CDR3: CASSPLRTGAKYEQYF
DNA: TGTGCCAGCAGTCCCCTTCGGACAGGGGCCAAGTACGAGCAGTACTTC

V: TRBV27
D: .
J: TRBJ2-7
length: 12
size: .
CDR3: CASSSSSYEQYF
DNA: TGTGCCAGCAGTTCGAGCTCCTACGAGCAGTACTTC

V: TRBV29-1
D: TRBD1
J: TRBJ1-2
length: 13
size: .
CDR3: CSVPGTAYYGYTF
DNA: TGCAGCGTACCCGGGACAGCCTACTATGGCTACACCTTC

V: TRBV2
D: .
J: TRBJ2-1
length: 14
size: .
CDR3: CASSERGGRYEQFF
DNA: TGTGCCAGCAGTGAAAGGGGGGGGAGATATGAGCAGTTCTTC

V: TRBV10-3
D: TRBD1
J: TRBJ1-4
length: 14
size: .
CDR3: CASQGAGVNEKLFF
DNA: TGTGCCTCCCAGGGGGCAGGGGTAAATGAAAAACTGTTTTTT

V: TRBV4-3
D: .
J: TRBJ1-4
length: 15
size: .
CDR3: CASSDARRGGEKLFF
DNA: TGCGCCAGCAGCGATGCACGCAGGGGTGGAGAAAAACTGTTTTTT

V: TRBV19
D: .
J: TRBJ1-2
length: 14
size: .
CDR3: CASILPEDSYGYTF
DNA: TGTGCCAGTATTCTTCCCGAGGACAGCTATGGCTACACCTTC

V: TRBV29-1
D: .
J: TRBJ1-2
length: 16
size: .
CDR3: CSVEERGYGPRYGYTF
DNA: TGCAGCGTTGAAGAGCGGGGTTATGGACCGCGCTATGGCTACACCTTC

V: TRBV15
D: TRBD1
J: TRBJ1-5
length: 19
size: few
CDR3: CATSRVRTGGAFIAQPQHF
DNA: TGTGCCACCAGCAGAGTTAGAACAGGGGGCGCGTTTATTGCTCAGCCCCAGCATTTT

V: TRBV18
D: TRBD1
J: TRBJ1-2
length: 12
size: .
CDR3: CASSSGQGNYTF
DNA: TGTGCCAGCTCATCGGGACAGGGGAACTACACCTTC

V: TRBV5-1
D: .
J: TRBJ1-4
length: 15
size: .
CDR3: CASSPGTSTNEKLFF
DNA: TGCGCCAGCAGCCCAGGGACTTCGACTAATGAAAAACTGTTTTTT

V: TRBV12-3/TRBV12-4
D: TRBD2
J: TRBJ2-7
length: 13
size: .
CDR3: CASSLTSGGEQYF
DNA: TGTGCCAGCAGCCTGACTAGCGGGGGCGAGCAGTACTTC

V: TRBV12-5
D: .
J: TRBJ1-1
length: 14
size: once
CDR3: CASGSGALNTEAFF
DNA: TGTGCTAGTGGTTCAGGGGCCCTGAACACTGAAGCTTTCTTT

V: TRBV21-1
D: .
J: TRBJ2-7
length: 14
size: .
CDR3: CASSKEPGSYEQYF
DNA: TGTGCCAGCAGCAAAGAGCCGGGTTCCTACGAGCAGTACTTC

V: TRBV7-9
D: TRBD1
J: TRBJ1-5
length: 15
size: .
CDR3: CASSAWDSSNQPQHF
DNA: TGTGCCAGCAGCGCCTGGGACAGCAGCAATCAGCCCCAGCATTTT

V: TRBV27
D: .
J: TRBJ1-1
length: 13
size: .
CDR3: CASSFKGDTEAFF
DNA: TGTGCCAGCAGTTTTAAGGGGGACACTGAAGCTTTCTTT

V: TRBV4-1
D: .
J: TRBJ1-4
length: 12
size: .
CDR3: CASSQVRGKLFF
DNA: TGCGCCAGCAGCCAAGTAAGGGGAAAACTGTTTTTT

V: TRBV24-1
D: TRBD1
J: TRBJ1-2
length: 14
size: .
CDR3: CATSDPGTGNGYTF
DNA: TGTGCCACCAGTGACCCCGGGACAGGGAATGGCTACACCTTC

V: TRBV18
D: TRBD1
J: TRBJ2-1
length: 14
size: .
CDR3: CASSLGQGASPQFF
DNA: TGTGCCAGCTCCCTAGGACAGGGGGCTAGCCCGCAGTTCTTC

V: TRBV11-2
D: TRBD2
J: TRBJ2-3
length: 13
size: .
CDR3: CASSPGGPGTQYF
DNA: TGTGCCAGCAGCCCGGGGGGGCCAGGTACGCAGTATTTT

V: TRBV14
D: .
J: TRBJ1-2
length: 14
size: .
CDR3: CASSQGGGDGGYTF
DNA: TGTGCCAGCAGCCAAGGAGGGGGGGACGGAGGCTACACCTTC

V: TRBV7-9
D: .
J: TRBJ1-4
length: 15
size: .
CDR3: CASSLLGEGGEKLFF
DNA: TGTGCCAGCAGCTTACTGGGGGAGGGAGGTGAAAAACTGTTTTTT

V: TRBV7-8
D: .
J: TRBJ1-1
length: 13
size: once
CDR3: CASSVRREAEAFF
DNA: TGTGCCAGCAGCGTTCGGCGGGAGGCGGAGGCTTTCTTT

V: TRBV5-6
D: TRBD1
J: TRBJ2-7
length: 15
size: .
CDR3: CASSFWDRGTYEQYF
DNA: TGTGCCAGCAGCTTTTGGGACAGGGGCACCTACGAGCAGTACTTC

V: TRBV7-6
D: .
J: TRBJ2-1
length: 15
size: .
CDR3: CASSFRQTSYNEQFF
DNA: TGTGCCAGCAGCTTCAGACAGACCTCCTACAATGAGCAGTTCTTC

V: TRBV13
D: TRBD2
J: TRBJ2-5
length: 15
size: .
CDR3: CASSPSGGFQETQYF
DNA: TGTGCCAGCAGCCCTAGCGGGGGGTTCCAAGAGACCCAGTACTTC

V: TRBV6-1
D: .
J: TRBJ2-7
length: 17
size: .
CDR3: CASSVGPPVGATYEQYF
DNA: TGTGCCAGCAGTGTGGGGCCTCCGGTAGGTGCCACCTACGAGCAGTACTTC

V: TRBV7-2
D: .
J: TRBJ1-1
length: 14
size: .
CDR3: CASSLLQANTEAFF
DNA: TGTGCCAGCAGCTTATTACAGGCGAACACTGAAGCTTTCTTT

V: TRBV29-1
D: TRBD1
J: TRBJ2-4
length: 13
size: .
CDR3: CSVTGTAKNIQYF
DNA: TGCAGCGTGACCGGGACAGCTAAAAACATTCAGTACTTC

V: TRBV28
D: TRBD1
J: TRBJ2-2
length: 16
size: .
CDR3: CASSLLGTGGSGELFF
DNA: TGTGCCAGCAGTTTATTAGGGACAGGGGGTTCCGGGGAGCTGTTTTTT

V: TRBV5-1
D: .
J: TRBJ1-4
length: 15
size: .
CDR3: CASSYEGGDYEKLFF
DNA: TGCGCCAGCAGCTACGAAGGAGGGGACTACGAAAAACTGTTTTTT

V: TRBV18
D: .
J: TRBJ1-3
length: 16
size: .
CDR3: CASSPTQAGTGNTIYF
DNA: TGTGCCAGCTCACCAACACAGGCTGGTACTGGAAACACCATATATTTT

V: TRBV6-5
D: .
J: TRBJ1-6
length: 13
size: .
CDR3: CASSFRFNSPLHF
DNA: TGTGCCAGCAGTTTCAGGTTTAATTCACCCCTCCACTTT

V: TRBV4-3
D: .
J: TRBJ1-1
length: 14
size: .
CDR3: CASSQDRASTEAFF
DNA: TGCGCCAGCAGCCAAGACAGGGCGAGCACTGAAGCTTTCTTT

V: TRBV4-1
D: .
J: TRBJ2-4
length: 13
size: .
CDR3: CASSHPGLNIQYF
DNA: TGCGCCAGCAGCCACCCGGGACTGAACATTCAGTACTTC